This passage covers 2 T cell receptor beta chains from one sample sequenced in a study of blood T cell repertoires in COVID-19. Clones were read by immunoSEQ multiplex PCR, and TCRdb kept only the in-frame ones, dropping some. Among about 220,000 clones listed, roughly 80% were seen once. The sequenced sample consisted of peripheral blood. The receptors stem from an elderly woman with COVID-19, enrolled during active disease.

The chain uses TRBV27 and TRBJ1-2; TRBD1 might be the D (6 bases). V shed 5 bases and J shed 4 bases, with 14 bases lying between them. CDR3 length equals 14 residues. The germline V gene has CDR1 MNHEY and CDR2 SMNVEV (reference sequence). CDR3 region: CASSPGTLVYGYTF. DNA of the CDR3: TGTGCCAGCAGTCCCGGGACATTAGTCTATGGCTACACCTTC.

This clone has a single count. This rearrangement joins TRBV19 to TRBJ2-1, with 10 bases identical to TRBD2. The V segment lost 4 bases and the J segment 9 bases; nucleotides outside the gene matches: 9. The CDR3 length is 15 residues. Per germline, CDR1 LNHDA and CDR2 SQIVND (reference sequence). The CDR3 DNA sequence: TGTGCCAGTAGTACTAGCGGGAGAAAAGGGGGTGAGCAGTTCTTC. Amino acids: CASSTSGRKGGEQFF.